Following are 26 T cell receptor beta chains from one sample sequenced in a study of radiotherapy plus CTLA-4 blockade in lung cancer. Profiling relied on immunoSEQ multiplex PCR, and the TCRdb table lists in-frame clones only, not all of them. In the table there are some 92,000 clones, 82% of which are singletons. The specimen was peripheral blood, collected from a patient treated with radiotherapy plus ipilimumab. The receptors were gathered from a human donor with non-small cell lung cancer who had a partial response to radiotherapy plus ipilimumab.

The chain has TRBV10-2 and TRBJ2-2; TRBD2 matches 8 bases. This CDR3 is 18 amino acids long. J was trimmed by 4 bases and V by 1 base; bases with no gene match: 11. The germline V gene encodes CDR1 WSHSY and CDR2 SAAADI. The CDR3 here is CASSELTGGGFGTGELFF. The DNA of the CDR3 is TGCGCCAGCAGTGAGTTAACGGGAGGGGGGTTCGGCACCGGGGAGCTGTTTTTT.

This rearrangement joins TRBV7-2 to TRBJ2-1, with D hard to call. Per the germline V gene, CDR1 is SGHTA and CDR2 is FQGNSA. With 5 bases removed from V and 9 bases from J, the gap between germline ends came to 11 bases. The CDR3 runs 12 residues. The DNA of the CDR3 is TGTGCCAGCAGCGCGCAAATCCGTGAGCAGTTCTTC. Its translation: CASSAQIREQFF.

This clone was found a few times. The chain carries TRBV6-5 and TRBJ2-5, with D possibly TRBD1 on 7 matching bases. CDR1 and CDR2 from the germline V gene are MNHEY and SVGAGI. The CDR3 length is 15 residues. V was clipped by 2 bases and J by 5 bases, with 15 bases between them. CDR3 in amino acids: CASSYARGAGETQYF. The CDR3 coding sequence is TGTGCCAGCAGTTACGCCAGGGGGGCGGGGGAGACCCAGTACTTC.

V and J are TRBV28 and TRBJ1-4, with D hard to call. With 5 bases removed from V and 4 bases from J, the gap between germline ends came to 14 bases. Germline CDR1 reads MDHEN; CDR2 reads SYDVKM. The CDR3 loop spans 15 amino acids. CDR3 region: CASSPGGLNNEKLFF. DNA for the CDR3: TGTGCCAGCAGTCCCGGAGGCCTTAATAATGAAAAACTGTTTTTT.

CDR3 bases: TGTGCCAGCAGCCGTAAGGGGCAGGGCCGAGAGACCCAGTACTTC. Amino acids: CASSRKGQGRETQYF. The J gene is TRBJ2-5, the V gene TRBV7-3; TRBD1 is a possible D gene (5 bases). Trimming removed 5 bases at V and 4 bases at J, with 17 bases between. The CDR3 is 15 amino acids. Looked up from germline, CDR1 is SGHTA and CDR2 is FQGTGA.

The V and J genes are TRBV5-1 and TRBJ2-1; 14 nucleotides agree with TRBD2. The V and J ends lost 0 bases and 8 bases, in that order; junction bases with no gene match: 4. Germline V CDR1 and CDR2: SGHRS, YFSETQ. This CDR3 has 16 amino acids. The CDR3 loop is CASSLGGTSGSHEQFF. The DNA for the CDR3 is TGCGCCAGCAGCTTGGGGGGGACTAGCGGGAGCCATGAGCAGTTCTTC.

The chain couples TRBV5-1 to TRBJ1-2; 8 nucleotides align to TRBD1. The CDR3 runs 14 residues. Per germline, CDR1 SGHRS and CDR2 YFSETQ. J was trimmed by 1 base and V by 4 bases; bases with no gene match: 3. The CDR3 DNA sequence: TGCGCCAGCAGCCCAGGACAGGGTAACTATGGCTACACCTTC. It specifies CASSPGQGNYGYTF.

A few counts support this clone. V usage is TRBV27 and J usage is TRBJ1-1; 9 nucleotides agree with TRBD1. This CDR3 contains 16 residues. Germline CDR1 is MNHEY and CDR2 is SMNVEV (reference sequence). J lost 7 bases, V lost 2 bases, and 11 bases had no gene match. The CDR3 nucleotides read TGTGCCAGCAGTTTACTCCCAGGACAGGGGAAAGATGAAGCTTTCTTT. Translation: CASSLLPGQGKDEAFF.

This sequence joins TRBV2 and TRBJ1-6, with TRBD1 identical over 9 bases. This CDR3 is 18 amino acids long. V was pared by 5 bases and J by 8 bases, with 16 bases of the junction left unmatched. Germline V lookup: CDR1 SNHLY, CDR2 FYNNEI. The CDR3 protein is CASSLLSGAGQGDSPLHF. For the CDR3, the DNA is TGTGCCAGCAGTCTCCTCAGCGGGGCGGGACAGGGTGATTCACCCCTCCACTTT.

J is TRBJ1-5 and V is TRBV28; 10 positions match TRBD1. Germline V gene data show CDR1 as MDHEN and CDR2 as SYDVKM. The CDR3 is 17 amino acids. The ends lost 6 bases at V and 7 bases at J; junction bases unmatched: 15. The CDR3: CASSLTGGEGSGQPQHF. DNA for the CDR3: TGTGCCAGCAGCTTGACAGGGGGCGAGGGTTCGGGACAGCCCCAGCATTTT.

The gene calls are TRBV29-1 and TRBJ2-1; TRBD2 matches 11 bases. The CDR3 consists of 13 residues. V shed 6 bases and J 2 bases; nucleotides not matched to a gene: 0. Germline V gene lookup returns CDR1 SQVTM and CDR2 ANQGSEA. CDR3 DNA sequence: TGCAGCGTGACTAGCGGGACCTACAATGAGCAGTTCTTC. Protein: CSVTSGTYNEQFF.

This clone was counted once. The J gene is TRBJ2-5, the V gene TRBV7-3; the D is unclear. The J call may be wrong; the DNA end is better matched by TRBJ2-7. This CDR3 spans 10 amino acids. Germline CDR1 is SGHTA and CDR2 is FQGTGA. As DNA, the CDR3 is TGTGCCAGCAGCTTACCCGAGCAGTACTTC. Translating gives CASSLPEQYF.

The CDR3 region is CAWSGKTGAGQPQHF. The CDR3 DNA sequence: TGTGCCTGGAGTGGAAAAACAGGGGCAGGTCAGCCCCAGCATTTT. The chain has TRBV30 and TRBJ1-5; 7 nucleotides align to TRBD1. The CDR3 spans 15 residues. The V gene's germline CDR1 is GTSNPN and CDR2 SVGIG (reference sequence). The V gene end was trimmed by 1 base and the J gene end by 6 bases; junction bases not matched to a gene: 9.

J is TRBJ1-3 and V is TRBV5-4; D is undetermined. The V end lost 4 bases, the J end lost 1 base, and 9 bases lay between the germline ends. CDR3 length: 14 residues. The germline gives CDR1 SGHNT, CDR2 YYREEE (reference sequence). CDR3 coding DNA: TGTGCCAGCAGCCAAGCCGTATCTGGAAACACCATATATTTT. This codes for CASSQAVSGNTIYF.

The V and J genes are TRBV28 and TRBJ1-5; D is possibly TRBD1 (6 bases). V lost 8 bases and J 6 bases, leaving 20 bases between the germline ends. Germline values: CDR1 MDHEN, CDR2 SYDVKM. This CDR3 has 15 residues. CDR3 DNA: TGTGCCAGCGCAGCGGGGGCGATGGATGGTCAGCCCCAGCATTTT. This encodes CASAAGAMDGQPQHF.

This CDR3 reads CASSQDGDYPQTQYF. For the CDR3, the DNA is TGCGCCAGCAGCCAAGATGGGGACTACCCTCAAACCCAGTACTTC. The V call is TRBV4-1, the J call TRBJ2-5; 7 bases are a match to TRBD2. This CDR3 contains 15 residues. Germline CDR1 reads MGHRA; CDR2 reads YSYEKL. V shed 0 bases and J 8 bases; nucleotides not matched to a gene: 9.

The chain employs TRBV11-3 and TRBJ1-1, with a weak D call TRBD1 (5 bases). Trimming took off 1 base at V and 0 bases at J, with 12 bases between the two ends. Germline V gives CDR1 SGHNT, CDR2 YENEEA. The CDR3 length is 16 residues. CDR3 protein: CASSLGAGRMNTEAFF. For the CDR3, the DNA is TGTGCCAGCAGCTTAGGGGCGGGGCGGATGAACACTGAAGCTTTCTTT.

The chain recombines TRBV6-6 with TRBJ2-1, with 10 nucleotides matching TRBD2. This CDR3 region has 15 residues. After removal of 6 bases from V and 4 bases from J, the junction contained 6 bases not matched to a gene. Germline lookup yields CDR1 MNHNY and CDR2 SVGAGI (reference sequence). CDR3 nucleotides: TGTGCCAGCAGCGGAACTAGCGGGATTTACAATGAGCAGTTCTTC. This encodes CASSGTSGIYNEQFF.

Only one count was recorded for this clone. The V call is TRBV30, the J call TRBJ2-2; weak D call: TRBD2 (5 bases). V was shortened by 1 base and J by 3 bases, with 18 bases between the two germline ends. Per germline, CDR1 GTSNPN and CDR2 SVGIG (reference sequence). The CDR3 totals 17 residues. The chain's CDR3 is CAWSAPGLTRDTGELFF. CDR3 in DNA: TGTGCCTGGAGTGCACCCGGACTGACAAGGGACACCGGGGAGCTGTTTTTT.

The chain carries TRBV5-1 and TRBJ2-1, with 8 nucleotides matching TRBD2. The germline V gene encodes CDR1 SGHRS and CDR2 YFSETQ. V shed 4 bases, J shed 0 bases, and the junction held 3 bases outside the gene matches. The CDR3 spans 15 residues. The CDR3: CASSPTSGSYNEQFF. The CDR3 nucleotides read TGCGCCAGCAGCCCCACTAGCGGCTCCTACAATGAGCAGTTCTTC.

This chain connects TRBV7-2 to TRBJ2-2; D unclear. CDR1 and CDR2 (germline): SGHTA, FQGNSA. Trimming stripped 3 bases from V and 8 bases from J, with 13 bases between. The CDR3 covers 14 residues. The CDR3 is CASSFAEHYGELFF. DNA for the CDR3: TGTGCCAGCAGCTTCGCCGAGCACTATGGGGAGCTGTTTTTT. The full variable domain, with the rest looked up from reference TRBV7-2 and TRBJ2-2, is GAGVSQSPSNKVTEKGKDVELRCDPISGHTALYWYRQSLGQGLEFLIYFQGNSAPDKSGLPSDRFSAERTGGSVSTLTIQRTQQEDSAVYLCASSFAEHYGELFFGEGSRLTVL.

This sequence joins TRBV18 and TRBJ1-5; D perhaps matches TRBD1 (6 bases). The CDR3 is 15 residues long. The ends were cut back, 6 bases at V and 1 base at J, with 13 bases in the middle. CDR1 is KGHSH, CDR2 LQKENI, per germline. CDR3 residues: CASSSQGNSNQPQHF. In DNA, the CDR3 is TGTGCCAGCTCGTCACAGGGCAACAGCAATCAGCCCCAGCATTTT.

This clone occurred once. V gene TRBV14 combines with J gene TRBJ2-7; 7 bases align to TRBD2. Germline V gene lookup returns CDR1 SGHDN and CDR2 FVKESK. J lost 6 bases, V lost 6 bases, and 5 bases had no gene match. There are 12 residues in the CDR3. CDR3 amino acids: CASRRLAGEQYF. The CDR3 DNA is TGTGCCAGCAGACGACTAGCTGGCGAGCAGTACTTC.

The V call is TRBV6-5, the J call TRBJ2-7; no clear D. CDR1 and CDR2 (germline): MNHEY, SVGAGI. The V and J ends lost 3 bases and 12 bases respectively, with 12 bases between them. This CDR3 has 11 amino acids. CDR3 sequence reads: CASSYDAFRYF. CDR3 nucleotide sequence: TGTGCCAGCAGTTATGATGCGTTTAGGTACTTC.

The chain combines TRBV5-1 with TRBJ1-1; D possibly corresponds to TRBD1 (5 bases). The V end lost 1 base, the J end lost 0 bases, and 10 bases lay between the germline ends. Germline V gene data show CDR1 as SGHRS and CDR2 as YFSETQ. There are 15 residues in the CDR3. CDR3 sequence: CASSLSGSLNTEAFF. The CDR3 bases are TGCGCCAGCAGCTTGTCAGGGTCTCTGAACACTGAAGCTTTCTTT.

The chain carries TRBV18 and TRBJ1-2; TRBD1 matches 8 bases. V shed 3 bases, J shed 3 bases, and the junction held 6 bases outside the gene matches. CDR3 length: 15 residues. The germline gives CDR1 KGHSH, CDR2 LQKENI. In nucleotides, the CDR3 is TGTGCCAGCTCACCCCAATCGACAGGGGACTATGGCTACACCTTC. Translation gives CASSPQSTGDYGYTF.